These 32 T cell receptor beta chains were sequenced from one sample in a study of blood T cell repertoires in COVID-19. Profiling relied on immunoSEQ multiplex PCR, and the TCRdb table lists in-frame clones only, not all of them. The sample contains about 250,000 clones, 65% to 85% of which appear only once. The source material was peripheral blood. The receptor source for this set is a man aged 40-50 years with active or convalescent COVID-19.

The CDR3 loop is CASSLWGEGLEQFF. CDR3 nucleotide sequence: TGTGCCAGCAGCTTATGGGGGGAGGGTCTTGAGCAGTTCTTC. J is TRBJ2-1 and V is TRBV11-2, with TRBD2 matching 7 bases. Germline V CDR1 and CDR2: SGHAT, FQNNGV. Trimming cost V 2 bases and J 9 bases; bases outside gene matches: 7. The length of the CDR3 is 14 residues.

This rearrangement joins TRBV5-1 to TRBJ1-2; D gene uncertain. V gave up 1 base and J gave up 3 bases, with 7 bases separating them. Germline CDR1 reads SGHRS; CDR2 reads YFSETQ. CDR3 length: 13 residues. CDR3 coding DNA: TGCGCCAGCAGCTTGTTGGGAGACTATGGCTACACCTTC. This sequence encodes CASSLLGDYGYTF.

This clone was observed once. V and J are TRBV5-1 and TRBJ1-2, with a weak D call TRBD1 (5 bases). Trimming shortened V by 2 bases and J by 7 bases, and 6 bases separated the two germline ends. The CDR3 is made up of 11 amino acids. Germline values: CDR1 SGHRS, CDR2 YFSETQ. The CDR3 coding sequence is TGCGCCAGCAGCTTTAGGGGTGGCTACACCTTC. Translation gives CASSFRGGYTF.

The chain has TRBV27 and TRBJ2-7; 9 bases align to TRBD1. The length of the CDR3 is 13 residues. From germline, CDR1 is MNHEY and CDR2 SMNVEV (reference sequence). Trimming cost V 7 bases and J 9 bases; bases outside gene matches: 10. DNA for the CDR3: TGTGCCAGCACCTCGCTTGGGACAGGGATGCAGTACTTC. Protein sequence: CASTSLGTGMQYF.

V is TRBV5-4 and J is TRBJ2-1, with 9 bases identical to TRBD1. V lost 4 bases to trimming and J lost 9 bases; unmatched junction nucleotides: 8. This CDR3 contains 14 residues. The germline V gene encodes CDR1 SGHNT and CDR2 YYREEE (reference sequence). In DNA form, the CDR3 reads TGTGCCAGCAGCAGAGGACAGGGGACAGGTGAGCAGTTCTTC. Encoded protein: CASSRGQGTGEQFF.

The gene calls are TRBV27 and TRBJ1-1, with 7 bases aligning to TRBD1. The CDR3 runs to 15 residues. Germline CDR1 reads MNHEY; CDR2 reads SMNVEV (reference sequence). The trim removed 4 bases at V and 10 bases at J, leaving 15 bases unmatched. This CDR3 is CASSSYTPGQPLAFF. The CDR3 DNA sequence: TGTGCCAGCAGTTCCTACACTCCGGGACAGCCCTTAGCTTTCTTT.

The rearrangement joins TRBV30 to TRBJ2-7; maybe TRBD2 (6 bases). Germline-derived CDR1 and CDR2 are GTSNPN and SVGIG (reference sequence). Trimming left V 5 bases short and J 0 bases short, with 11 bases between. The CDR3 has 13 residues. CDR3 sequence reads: CAWRAGGSYEQYF. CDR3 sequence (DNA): TGTGCCTGGCGGGCCGGGGGCTCCTACGAGCAGTACTTC.

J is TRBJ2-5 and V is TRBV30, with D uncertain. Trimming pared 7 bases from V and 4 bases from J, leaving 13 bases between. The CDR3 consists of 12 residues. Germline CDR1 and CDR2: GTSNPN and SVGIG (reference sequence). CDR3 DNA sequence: TGTGCCTTCGATGGGCCCGGAGAGACCCAGTACTTC. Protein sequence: CAFDGPGETQYF. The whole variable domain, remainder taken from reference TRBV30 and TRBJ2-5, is SQTIHQWPATLVQPVGSPLSLECTVEGTSNPNLYWYRQAAGRGLQLLFYSVGIGQISSEVPQNLSASRPQDRQFILSSKKLLLSDSGFYLCAFDGPGETQYFGPGTRLLVL.

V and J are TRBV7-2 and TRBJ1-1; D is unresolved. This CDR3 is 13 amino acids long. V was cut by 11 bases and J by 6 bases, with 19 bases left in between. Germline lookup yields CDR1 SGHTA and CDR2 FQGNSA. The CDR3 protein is CAGDTFAGSEAFF. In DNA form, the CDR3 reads TGTGCCGGAGACACCTTTGCGGGGTCTGAAGCTTTCTTT.

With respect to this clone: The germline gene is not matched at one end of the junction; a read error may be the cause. Here the CDR3 reads CASSPPGTSGPGDF. CDR3 bases: TGTGCCAGCAGCCCCCCCGGGACTAGCGGACCCGGGGACTTC. This chain links TRBV14 with TRBJ2-7, with 11 bases lining up with TRBD2. This CDR3 has 14 residues. The germline V gene has CDR1 SGHDN and CDR2 FVKESK.

CDR3 amino acids: CASGVGQGNYGYTF. For the CDR3, the DNA is TGCGCCAGCGGTGTGGGGCAGGGGAACTATGGCTACACCTTC. The V and J genes are TRBV5-1 and TRBJ1-2; TRBD1 is a possible D gene (6 bases). The V gene lost 7 bases and the J gene lost 2 bases, with 15 bases spanning the gap. The CDR3 is 14 residues long. Germline CDR1 SGHRS, CDR2 YFSETQ.

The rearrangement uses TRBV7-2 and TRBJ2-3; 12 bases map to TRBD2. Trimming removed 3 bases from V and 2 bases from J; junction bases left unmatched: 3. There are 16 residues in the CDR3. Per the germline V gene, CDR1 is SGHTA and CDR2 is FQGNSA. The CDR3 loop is CASSFRLAGATDTQYF. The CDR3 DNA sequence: TGTGCCAGCAGCTTCAGACTAGCGGGGGCCACAGATACGCAGTATTTT.

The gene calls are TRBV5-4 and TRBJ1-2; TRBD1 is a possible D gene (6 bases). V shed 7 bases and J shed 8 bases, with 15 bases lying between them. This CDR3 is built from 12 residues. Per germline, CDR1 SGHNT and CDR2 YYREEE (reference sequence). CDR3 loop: CASGLAGEGYTF. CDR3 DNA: TGTGCCAGCGGATTGGCAGGGGAGGGCTACACCTTC. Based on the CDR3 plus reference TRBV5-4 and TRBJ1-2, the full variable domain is ETGVTQSPTHLIKTRGQQVTLRCSSQSGHNTVSWYQQALGQGPQFIFQYYREEENGRGNFPPRFSGLQFPNYSSELNVNALELDDSALYLCASGLAGEGYTFGSGTRLTVV.

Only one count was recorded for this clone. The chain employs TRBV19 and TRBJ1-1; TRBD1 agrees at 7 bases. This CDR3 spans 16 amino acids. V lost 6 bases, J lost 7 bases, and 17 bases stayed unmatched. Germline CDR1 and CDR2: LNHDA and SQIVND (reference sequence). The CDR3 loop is CASRTHATGPTYEAFF. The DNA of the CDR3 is TGTGCCAGTAGGACACACGCGACAGGGCCGACCTATGAAGCTTTCTTT. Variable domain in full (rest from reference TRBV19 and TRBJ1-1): DGGITQSPKYLFRKEGQNVTLSCEQNLNHDAMYWYRQDPGQGLRLIYYSQIVNDFQKGDIAEGYSVSREKKESFPLTVTSAQKNPTAFYLCASRTHATGPTYEAFFGQGTRLTVV.

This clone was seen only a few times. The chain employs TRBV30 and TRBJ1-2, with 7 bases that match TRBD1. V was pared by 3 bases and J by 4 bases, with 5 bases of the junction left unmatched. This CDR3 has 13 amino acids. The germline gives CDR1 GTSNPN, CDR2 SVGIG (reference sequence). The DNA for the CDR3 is TGTGCCTGGAGGCGCGACAGGGTCTATGGCTACACCTTC. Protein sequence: CAWRRDRVYGYTF.

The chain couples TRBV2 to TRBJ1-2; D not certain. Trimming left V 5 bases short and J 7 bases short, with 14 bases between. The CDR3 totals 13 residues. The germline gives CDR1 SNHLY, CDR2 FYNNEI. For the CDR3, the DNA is TGTGCCAGCAGTTGGACTGTCCAGGCTGGCTACACCTTC. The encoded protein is CASSWTVQAGYTF.

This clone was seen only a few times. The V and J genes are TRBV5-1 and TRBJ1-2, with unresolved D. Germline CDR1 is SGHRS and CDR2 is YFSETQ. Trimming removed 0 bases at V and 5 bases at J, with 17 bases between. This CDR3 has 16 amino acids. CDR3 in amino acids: CASSLGFGVGTYGYTF. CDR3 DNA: TGCGCCAGCAGCTTGGGGTTCGGGGTAGGAACTTATGGCTACACCTTC.

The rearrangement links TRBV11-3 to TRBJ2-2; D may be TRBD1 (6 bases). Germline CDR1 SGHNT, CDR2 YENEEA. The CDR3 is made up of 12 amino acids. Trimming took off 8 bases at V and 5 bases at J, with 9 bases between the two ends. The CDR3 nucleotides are TGTGCCAGCCAGGGACAAACCGGGGAGCTGTTTTTT. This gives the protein CASQGQTGELFF.

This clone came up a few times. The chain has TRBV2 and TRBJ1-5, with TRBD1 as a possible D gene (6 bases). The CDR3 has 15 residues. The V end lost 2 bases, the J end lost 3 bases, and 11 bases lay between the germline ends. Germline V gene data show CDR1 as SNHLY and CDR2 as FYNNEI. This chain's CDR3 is CASSESRGTNQPQHF. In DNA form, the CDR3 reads TGTGCCAGCAGTGAATCAAGGGGGACCAATCAGCCCCAGCATTTT. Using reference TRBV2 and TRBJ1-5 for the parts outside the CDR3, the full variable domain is EPEVTQTPSHQVTQMGQEVILRCVPISNHLYFYWYRQILGQKVEFLVSFYNNEISEKSEIFDDQFSVERPDGSNFTLKIRSTKLEDSAMYFCASSESRGTNQPQHFGDGTRLSIL.

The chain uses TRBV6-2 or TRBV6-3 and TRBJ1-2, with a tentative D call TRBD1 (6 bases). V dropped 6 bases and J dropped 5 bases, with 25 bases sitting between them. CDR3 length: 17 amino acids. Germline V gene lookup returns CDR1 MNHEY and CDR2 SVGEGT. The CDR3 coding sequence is TGTGCCAGCAGCTTCCTCCCTGCGGACAGCACTGATTATGGCTACACCTTC. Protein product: CASSFLPADSTDYGYTF.

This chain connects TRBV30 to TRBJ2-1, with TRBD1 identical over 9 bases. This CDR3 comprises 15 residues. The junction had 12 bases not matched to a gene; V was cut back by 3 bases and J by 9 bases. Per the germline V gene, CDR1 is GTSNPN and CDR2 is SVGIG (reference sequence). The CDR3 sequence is CAWSTTGGRFGEQFF. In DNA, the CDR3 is TGTGCCTGGAGCACGACAGGGGGGAGGTTTGGTGAGCAGTTCTTC.

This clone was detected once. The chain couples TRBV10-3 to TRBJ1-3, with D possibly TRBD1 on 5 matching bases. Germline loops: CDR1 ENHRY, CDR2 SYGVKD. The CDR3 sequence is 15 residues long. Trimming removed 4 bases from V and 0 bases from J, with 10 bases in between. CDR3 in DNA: TGTGCCATCAGTGCGGGGGTGACCTCTGGAAACACCATATATTTT. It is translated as CAISAGVTSGNTIYF.

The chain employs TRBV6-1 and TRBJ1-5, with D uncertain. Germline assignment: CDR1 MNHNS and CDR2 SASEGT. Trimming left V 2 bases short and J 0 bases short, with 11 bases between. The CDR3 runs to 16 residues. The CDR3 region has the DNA TGTGCCAGCAGTGAAATGACTCGATATAGCAATCAGCCCCAGCATTTT. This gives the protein CASSEMTRYSNQPQHF.

The CDR3 loop is CASSQAGTGPIYGYTF. The CDR3 DNA reads TGCGCCAGCAGCCAAGCCGGGACAGGGCCCATCTATGGCTACACCTTC. This chain joins TRBV4-1 and TRBJ1-2; 9 bases map to TRBD1. Germline lookup yields CDR1 MGHRA and CDR2 YSYEKL. Germline trimming cut 1 base from V and 4 bases from J; bases unmatched to any gene: 7. This CDR3 is built from 16 residues.

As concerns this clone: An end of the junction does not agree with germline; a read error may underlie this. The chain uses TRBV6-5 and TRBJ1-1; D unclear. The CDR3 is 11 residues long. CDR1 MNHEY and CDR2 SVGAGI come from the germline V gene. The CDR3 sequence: CATSQNTEAFF. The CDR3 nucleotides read TGTGCCACCAGTCAGAACACTGAAGCTTTCTTT.

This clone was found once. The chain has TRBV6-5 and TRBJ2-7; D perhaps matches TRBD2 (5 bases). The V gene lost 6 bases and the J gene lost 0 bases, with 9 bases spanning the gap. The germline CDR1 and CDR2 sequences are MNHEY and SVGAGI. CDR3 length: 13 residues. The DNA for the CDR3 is TGTGCCAGCAGCCGGAGGAGCTCCTACGAGCAGTACTTC. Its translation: CASSRRSSYEQYF.

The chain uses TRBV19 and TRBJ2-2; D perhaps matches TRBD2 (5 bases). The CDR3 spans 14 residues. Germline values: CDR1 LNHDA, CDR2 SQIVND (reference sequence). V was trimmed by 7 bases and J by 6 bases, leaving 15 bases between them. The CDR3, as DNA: TGTGCCAGTATAGGCCTAGCCCAAGCCGGGGAGCTGTTTTTT. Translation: CASIGLAQAGELFF.

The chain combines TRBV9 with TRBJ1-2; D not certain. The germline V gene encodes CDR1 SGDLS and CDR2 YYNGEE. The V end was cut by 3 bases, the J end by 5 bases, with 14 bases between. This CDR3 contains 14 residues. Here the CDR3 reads CASSEVMGQYGYTF. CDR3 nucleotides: TGTGCCAGCAGCGAGGTCATGGGCCAGTATGGCTACACCTTC.

In DNA form, the CDR3 reads TGTGCCAGCAGCCTAGGACAGAGCTATGGCTACACCTTC. Amino acids: CASSLGQSYGYTF. This chain joins TRBV11-3 and TRBJ1-2, with a tentative D call TRBD1 (6 bases). V lost 5 bases and J 4 bases, leaving 11 bases between the germline ends. The V gene's germline CDR1 is SGHNT and CDR2 YENEEA. The CDR3 totals 13 residues.

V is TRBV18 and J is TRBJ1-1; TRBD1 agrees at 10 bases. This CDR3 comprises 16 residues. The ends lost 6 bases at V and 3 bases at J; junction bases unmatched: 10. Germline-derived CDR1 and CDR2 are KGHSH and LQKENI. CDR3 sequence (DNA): TGTGCCAGCTCCCGATCAACCGGGACAGGGGACACTGAAGCTTTCTTT. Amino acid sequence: CASSRSTGTGDTEAFF. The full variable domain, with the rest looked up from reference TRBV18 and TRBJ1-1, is NAGVMQNPRHLVRRRGQEARLRCSPMKGHSHVYWYRQLPEEGLKFMVYLQKENIIDESGMPKERFSAEFPKEGPSILRIQQVVRGDSAAYFCASSRSTGTGDTEAFFGQGTRLTVV.

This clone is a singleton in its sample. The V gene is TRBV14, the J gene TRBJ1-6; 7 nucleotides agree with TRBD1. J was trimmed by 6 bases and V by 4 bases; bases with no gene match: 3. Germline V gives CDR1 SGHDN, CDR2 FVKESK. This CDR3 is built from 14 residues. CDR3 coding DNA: TGTGCCAGCAGCCGGTCAGGGGGTAATTCACCCCTCCACTTT. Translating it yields CASSRSGGNSPLHF.

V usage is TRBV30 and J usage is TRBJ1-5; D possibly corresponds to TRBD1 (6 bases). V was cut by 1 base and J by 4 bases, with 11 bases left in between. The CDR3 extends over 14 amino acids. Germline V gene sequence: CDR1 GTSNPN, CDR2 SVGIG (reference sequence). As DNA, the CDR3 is TGTGCCTGGAGTGCGTCACAGGGAAATCAGCCCCAGCATTTT. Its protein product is CAWSASQGNQPQHF.